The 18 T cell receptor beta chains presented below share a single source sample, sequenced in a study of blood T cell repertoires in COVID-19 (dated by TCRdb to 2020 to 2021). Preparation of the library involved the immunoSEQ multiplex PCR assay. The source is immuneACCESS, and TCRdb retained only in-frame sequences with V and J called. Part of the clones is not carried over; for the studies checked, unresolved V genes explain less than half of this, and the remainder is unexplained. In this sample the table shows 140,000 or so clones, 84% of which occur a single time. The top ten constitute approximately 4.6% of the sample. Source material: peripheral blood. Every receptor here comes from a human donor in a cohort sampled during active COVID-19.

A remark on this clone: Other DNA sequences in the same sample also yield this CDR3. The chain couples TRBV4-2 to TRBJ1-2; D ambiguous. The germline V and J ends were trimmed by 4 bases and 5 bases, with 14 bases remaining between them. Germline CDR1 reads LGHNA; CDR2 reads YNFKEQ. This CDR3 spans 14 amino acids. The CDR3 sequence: CASSPLEGNYGYTF. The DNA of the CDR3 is TGTGCCAGCAGCCCCCTGGAGGGAAATTATGGCTACACCTTC.

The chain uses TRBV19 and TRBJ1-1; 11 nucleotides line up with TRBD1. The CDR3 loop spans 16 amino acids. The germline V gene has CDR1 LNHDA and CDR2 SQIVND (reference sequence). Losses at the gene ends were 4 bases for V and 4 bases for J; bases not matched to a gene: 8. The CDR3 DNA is TGTGCCAGTAGTACAGGGACAGGGGGAGGAGGCACTGAAGCTTTCTTT. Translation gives CASSTGTGGGGTEAFF.

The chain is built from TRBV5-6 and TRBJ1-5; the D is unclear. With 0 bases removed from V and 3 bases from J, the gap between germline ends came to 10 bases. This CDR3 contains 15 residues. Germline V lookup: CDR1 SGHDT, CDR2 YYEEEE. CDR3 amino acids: CASSLAFGNNQPQHF. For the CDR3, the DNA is TGTGCCAGCAGCTTGGCGTTCGGGAACAATCAGCCCCAGCATTTT.

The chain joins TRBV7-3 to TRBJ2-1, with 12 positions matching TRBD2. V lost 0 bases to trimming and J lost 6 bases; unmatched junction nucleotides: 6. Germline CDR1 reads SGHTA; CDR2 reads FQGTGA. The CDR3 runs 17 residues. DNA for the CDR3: TGTGCCAGCAGCTTAACGTCGACTAGCGGGGGATCCAATGAGCAGTTCTTC. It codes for CASSLTSTSGGSNEQFF.

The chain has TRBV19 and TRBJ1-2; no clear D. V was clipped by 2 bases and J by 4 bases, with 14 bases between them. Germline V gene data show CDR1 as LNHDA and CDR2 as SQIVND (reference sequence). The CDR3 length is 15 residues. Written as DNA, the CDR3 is TGTGCCAGTAGTATATATAGAGGGCACGGCTATGGCTACACCTTC. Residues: CASSIYRGHGYGYTF.

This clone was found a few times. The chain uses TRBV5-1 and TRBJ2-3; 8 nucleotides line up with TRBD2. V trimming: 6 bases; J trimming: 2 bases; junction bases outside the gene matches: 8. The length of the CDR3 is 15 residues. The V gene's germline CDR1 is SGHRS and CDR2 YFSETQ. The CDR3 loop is CASKSAAGDTDTQYF. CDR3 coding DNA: TGCGCCAGCAAATCCGCAGCGGGAGACACAGATACGCAGTATTTT.

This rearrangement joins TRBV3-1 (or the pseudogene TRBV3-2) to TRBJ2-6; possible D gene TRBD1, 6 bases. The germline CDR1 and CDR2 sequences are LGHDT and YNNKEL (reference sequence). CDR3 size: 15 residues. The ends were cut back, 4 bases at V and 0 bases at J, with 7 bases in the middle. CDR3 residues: CASSLDSSGANVLTF. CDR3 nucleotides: TGTGCCAGCAGCCTGGACAGCTCTGGGGCCAACGTCCTGACTTTC.

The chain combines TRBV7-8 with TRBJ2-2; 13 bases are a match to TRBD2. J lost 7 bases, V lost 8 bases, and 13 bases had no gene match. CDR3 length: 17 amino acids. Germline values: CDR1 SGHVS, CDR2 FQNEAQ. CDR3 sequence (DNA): TGTGCCAGCTCCACAGCGGGACTAGCGGGATTTGACGGGGAGCTGTTTTTT. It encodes CASSTAGLAGFDGELFF. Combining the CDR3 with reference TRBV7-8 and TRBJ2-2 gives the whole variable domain GAGVSQSPRYKVAKRGQDVALRCDPISGHVSLFWYQQALGQGPEFLTYFQNEAQLDKSGLPSDRFFAERPEGSVSTLKIQRTQQEDSAVYLCASSTAGLAGFDGELFFGEGSRLTVL.

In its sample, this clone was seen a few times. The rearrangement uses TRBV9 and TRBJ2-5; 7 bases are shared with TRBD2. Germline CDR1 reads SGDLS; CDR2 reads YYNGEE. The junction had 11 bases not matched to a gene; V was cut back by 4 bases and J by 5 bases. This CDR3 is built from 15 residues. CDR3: CASSPRIGEGETQYF. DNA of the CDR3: TGTGCCAGCAGCCCGAGGATAGGGGAGGGGGAGACCCAGTACTTC.

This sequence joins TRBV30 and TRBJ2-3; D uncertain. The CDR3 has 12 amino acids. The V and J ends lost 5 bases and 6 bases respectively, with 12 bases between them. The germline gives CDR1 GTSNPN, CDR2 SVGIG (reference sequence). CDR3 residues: CAWGRSGDTQYF. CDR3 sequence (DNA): TGTGCCTGGGGAAGGTCCGGGGATACGCAGTATTTT. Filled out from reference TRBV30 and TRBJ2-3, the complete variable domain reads SQTIHQWPATLVQPVGSPLSLECTVEGTSNPNLYWYRQAAGRGLQLLFYSVGIGQISSEVPQNLSASRPQDRQFILSSKKLLLSDSGFYLCAWGRSGDTQYFGPGTRLTVL.

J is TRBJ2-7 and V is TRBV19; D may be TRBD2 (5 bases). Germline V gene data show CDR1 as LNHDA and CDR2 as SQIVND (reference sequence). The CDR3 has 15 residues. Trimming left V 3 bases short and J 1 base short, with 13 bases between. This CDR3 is CASSMKAEASYEQYV. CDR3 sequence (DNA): TGTGCCAGTAGTATGAAAGCGGAAGCATCCTACGAGCAGTACGTC.

CDR3 in DNA: TGTGCCAGCAGCTTAGGGTTAGCGGGGACGGGCTCTGGGGCCAACGTCCTGACTTTC. Translating gives CASSLGLAGTGSGANVLTF. V and J are TRBV7-8 and TRBJ2-6; 8 bases line up with TRBD2. CDR1 is SGHVS and CDR2 is FQNEAQ in the germline V gene. This CDR3 comprises 19 residues. The trim removed 1 base at V and 0 bases at J, leaving 8 bases unmatched.

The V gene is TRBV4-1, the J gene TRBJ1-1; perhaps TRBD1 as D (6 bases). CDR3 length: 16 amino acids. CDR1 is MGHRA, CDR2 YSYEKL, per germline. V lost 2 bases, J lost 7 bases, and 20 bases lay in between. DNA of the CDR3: TGCGCCAGCAGCCAACAAGAATCAACAGGGTTGGGTGAAGCTTTCTTT. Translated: CASSQQESTGLGEAFF.

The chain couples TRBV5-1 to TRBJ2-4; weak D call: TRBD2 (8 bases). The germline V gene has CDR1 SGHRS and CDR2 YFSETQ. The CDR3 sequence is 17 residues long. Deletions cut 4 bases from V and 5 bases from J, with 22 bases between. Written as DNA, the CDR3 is TGCGCCAGCAGCGACCTAATAGACGGGAGGGGGCAAAACATTCAGTACTTC. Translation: CASSDLIDGRGQNIQYF.

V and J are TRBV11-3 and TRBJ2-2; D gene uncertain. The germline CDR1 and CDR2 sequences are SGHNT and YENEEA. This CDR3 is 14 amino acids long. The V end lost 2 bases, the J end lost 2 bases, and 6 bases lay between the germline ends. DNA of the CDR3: TGTGCCAGCAGCTTATCCAGAAACACCGGGGAGCTGTTTTTT. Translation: CASSLSRNTGELFF.

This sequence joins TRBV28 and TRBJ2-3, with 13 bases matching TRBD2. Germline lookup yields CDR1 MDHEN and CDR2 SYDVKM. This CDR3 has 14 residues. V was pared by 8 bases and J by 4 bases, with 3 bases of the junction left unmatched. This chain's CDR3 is CASLLAGGADTQYF. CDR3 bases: TGTGCCAGCCTACTAGCGGGGGGGGCAGATACGCAGTATTTT.

CDR3 coding DNA: TGTGCCAGTAGTATGCTAGCCCTCAGCACAGATACGCAGTATTTT. Encoded protein: CASSMLALSTDTQYF. The chain links TRBV19 to TRBJ2-3; tentatively, D is TRBD2 (5 bases). This CDR3 spans 15 amino acids. Looked up from germline, CDR1 is LNHDA and CDR2 is SQIVND (reference sequence). V dropped 3 bases and J dropped 0 bases, with 10 bases sitting between them.

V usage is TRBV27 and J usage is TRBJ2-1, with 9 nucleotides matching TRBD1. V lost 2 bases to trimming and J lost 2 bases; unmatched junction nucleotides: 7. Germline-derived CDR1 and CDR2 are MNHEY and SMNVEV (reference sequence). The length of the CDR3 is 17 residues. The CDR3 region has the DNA TGTGCCAGCAGTTTACGGGGGGACAGGGAGGCCTACAATGAGCAGTTCTTC. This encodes CASSLRGDREAYNEQFF.